This T cell receptor (beta chain) was profiled in a study of blood T cell repertoires in COVID-19 (TCRdb year 2020). For the study in its entirety: Collaborator samples came from the United States, Italy and Spain and covered acute and convalescent phases of COVID-19. The material from the prospective study consisted of cDNA or gDNA derived from T cells, B-cell-depleted T cells, or PBMCs. The dataset comprised deeply sampled blood TCRbeta repertoires from subjects exposed to, actively infected with, or recovered from COVID-19. The repertoires were released in a freely available public database intended as a resource for research on the immune response to SARS-CoV-2. Samples were obtained from the ongoing ImmuneRACE study (first 160 participants) and from about 1,300 subjects provided by 6 global collaborators. Nearly every sample came with metadata listing a de-identified subject ID, COVID-19 status, age in years and sex. HLA class I and class II types, where available, came from metadata supplied by the sample provider rather than from assay-based typing. What the research found in general, with its limitations: The amount of clinical and demographic metadata varied by source and participant and was provided uncurated.

Note on this clone: Which antigen it targets is not known. Per-base qualities were not stored, and no clone one base away is much larger.

The immunoSEQ Assay, a bias-controlled multiplex PCR, was used to amplify TCRbeta CDR3 regions from genomic DNA. The original methods were these. The number of nucleated cells in each sample was estimated by amplification of reference gene primers within the assay. To quantify the absolute abundance of each unique TCRbeta CDR3 rearrangement, sequence reads were collapsed and filtered. Productive Simpson clonality was computed per sample as the square root of Simpson's diversity index over productive rearrangements. In TCRdb, the immuneACCESS table is reduced to in-frame sequences with V and J assigned. These tables do not hold every clone; where another copy was compared, an unresolved V gene accounts for under half, and the others remain unexplained. That table is the source of V, J and clone size, and D and trimming were worked out from the DNA. The sample table records 90,000 to 100,000 clones; approximately 82% of these occur just once. Roughly a tenth of the sample is in the top ten clones.

Collaborating institutions collected whole blood in K2EDTA tubes following their own protocols. Collaborator samples were shipped for TCRbeta analysis as frozen whole blood, isolated PBMCs, or DNA extracted from either sample type. V is cut by 3 bases and J by 6 bases, and the space between the germline ends is 13 bases. From cysteine to phenylalanine, the CDR3 is 15 amino acids long. Only CDR3 DNA is held: 45 bases, read in frame from base 1. For CDR1 and CDR2, the germline V gene (reference sequence) lists SGHNT and YYREEE. The chain was built from TRBV5-4 and TRBJ1-6, with TRBD1 as a weak D call on 5 bases. The receptor was derived from a man aged 65-85 years with acute or convalescent COVID-19. The sequenced sample consisted of peripheral blood. The CDR3: CASSSPDSFNSPLHF. The DNA sequence is as follows: TGTGCCAGCAGCTCACCCGACAGCTTTAATTCACCCCTCCACTTT.